This entry concerns a single T cell receptor beta chain. The antigen remains unidentified. The assay was immunoSEQ multiplex PCR, and TCRdb's table has in-frame clones only and misses some. Here the sample spans 3,000 to 4,000 clones, roughly 84% being singletons. The data are from a study of circulating and synovial CD4+ cells in juvenile arthritis. Study observations and caveats: CPL and bulk CD4 samples differed at least tenfold in T cell genomes. These repertoires were less diverse than bulk blood CD4 repertoires.

V was clipped by 5 bases and J by 8 bases; unmatched bases: 5. Looked up from germline, CDR1 is SEHNR and CDR2 is FQNEAQ (reference sequence). CDR3 length: 13 amino acids. This TCR was recovered from a human donor with juvenile idiopathic arthritis. This chain connects TRBV7-9 to TRBJ2-7; 11 bases match TRBD1. Input material: CD4+ T cells from synovial fluid. The CDR3 here is CASSRGTGGQQYF. CDR3 sequence (DNA): TGTGCCAGCAGCAGAGGGACAGGGGGGCAGCAGTACTTC.